This entry features one T cell receptor beta chain sequence. TCRdb's table, derived via immunoSEQ multiplex PCR, lists solely in-frame clones and lacks some. Here the sample spans some 55,000 clones, about nine tenths being singletons. CDR3 length: 18 amino acids. This record comes from a study of OX40 agonist ivuxolimab in advanced cancers. Whole-study context: Patients received intravenous ivuxolimab every 2 weeks at 0.01 to 10 mg/kg.

The source of this sequence is an adult with an advanced solid tumor such as melanoma, head and neck, liver or kidney cancer. This sequence joins TRBV21-1 and TRBJ2-1. TRBV21-1 is classified as a pseudogene. Source: CD4+ or CD8+ T cells sorted from blood, taken in a trial of the OX40 agonist ivuxolimab. The chain's CDR3 is CASSKAHLRGDSYNEQFF. In DNA form, the CDR3 reads TGTGCCAGCAGCAAAGCGCATTTGAGGGGGGACTCCTACAATGAGCAGTTCTTC.